This TCR beta chain stems from a study of molecular identifiers for immune sequencing clone quantification. Findings and limits, study-wide: Whereas naive cells kept under 1% of molecules in clones above 20 RNA copies, such clones held over 97% in effectors.

The table lists this clonotype with many counts. Antigen specificity is unknown. Both previously described methods and listed TCR primers were employed to make bulk TCR libraries. TCRdb analysed the PCR reads with MiXCR anew, one entry per CDR3 protein. In the table there are some 580,000 distinct CDR3 sequences, around 25% of which are singletons. Naive CD8 libraries were made from about 20,000 to 1,000,000 sorted cells, and they used 10%, 30% or 50% RNA. The CDR3 is 15 amino acids. The germline CDR1 and CDR2 sequences are SGHRS and YFSETQ. V lost 4 bases and J lost 5; bases outside the gene matches: 9.

Source material: naive CD8+ T cells from blood, with Jurkat cell RNA spiked in. Subset specified: FACS-sorted CD8+CD4-CCR7+CD45RA+ naive T cells. The chain uses TRBV5-1 and TRBJ2-7; TRBD1 matches at 10 bases. The sequence was obtained from a human donor in good health. Some libraries in this study had Jurkat cell RNA spiked in. CDR3 loop: CASSPRQGALNEQYF. The CDR3 nucleotides read TGCGCCAGCAGCCCCCGACAGGGGGCGTTAAACGAGCAGTACTTC.